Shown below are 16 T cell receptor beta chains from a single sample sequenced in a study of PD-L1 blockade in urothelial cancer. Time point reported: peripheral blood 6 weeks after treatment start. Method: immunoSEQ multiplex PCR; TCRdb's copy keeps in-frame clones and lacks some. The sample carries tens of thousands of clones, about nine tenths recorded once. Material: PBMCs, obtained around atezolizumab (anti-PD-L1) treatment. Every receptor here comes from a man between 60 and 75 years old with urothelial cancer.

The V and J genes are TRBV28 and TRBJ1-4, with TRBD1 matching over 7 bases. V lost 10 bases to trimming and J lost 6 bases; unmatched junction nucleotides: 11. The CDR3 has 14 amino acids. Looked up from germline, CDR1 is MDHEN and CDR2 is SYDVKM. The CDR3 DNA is TGTGCCACCAACTCCCCCGGGACAGATGAAAAACTGTTTTTT. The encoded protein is CATNSPGTDEKLFF.

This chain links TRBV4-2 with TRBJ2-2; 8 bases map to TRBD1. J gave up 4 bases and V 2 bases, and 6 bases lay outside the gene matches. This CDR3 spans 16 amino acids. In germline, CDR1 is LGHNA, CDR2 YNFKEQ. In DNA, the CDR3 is TGTGCCAGCAGCCAACCCCAGGGGGCGAGCACCGGGGAGCTGTTTTTT. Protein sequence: CASSQPQGASTGELFF.

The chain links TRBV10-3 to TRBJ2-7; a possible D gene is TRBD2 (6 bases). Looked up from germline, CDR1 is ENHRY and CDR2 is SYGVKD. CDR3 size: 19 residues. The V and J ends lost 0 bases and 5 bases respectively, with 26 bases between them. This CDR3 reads CAISESSGGTSPMRNEQYF. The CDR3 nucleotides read TGTGCCATCAGTGAGTCGAGTGGAGGGACTTCTCCCATGAGGAACGAGCAGTACTTC.

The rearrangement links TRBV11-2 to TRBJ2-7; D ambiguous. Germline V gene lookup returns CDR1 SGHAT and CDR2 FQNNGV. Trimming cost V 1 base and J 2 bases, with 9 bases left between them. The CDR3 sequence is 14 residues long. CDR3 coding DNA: TGTGCCAGCAGCTTAGGCCGCAGAACCTACGAGCAGTACTTC. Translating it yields CASSLGRRTYEQYF.

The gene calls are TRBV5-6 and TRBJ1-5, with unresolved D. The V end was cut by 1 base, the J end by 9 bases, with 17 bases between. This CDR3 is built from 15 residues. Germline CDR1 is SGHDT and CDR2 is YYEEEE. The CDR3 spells CASSLTAARTGPQHF. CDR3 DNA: TGTGCCAGCAGCTTGACGGCCGCCAGAACGGGGCCCCAGCATTTT.

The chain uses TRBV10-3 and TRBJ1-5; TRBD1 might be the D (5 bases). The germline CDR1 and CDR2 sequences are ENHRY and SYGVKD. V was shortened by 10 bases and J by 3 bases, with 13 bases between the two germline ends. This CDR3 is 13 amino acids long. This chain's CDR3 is CATTQAFNQPQHF. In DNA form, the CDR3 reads TGTGCCACGACACAGGCATTCAATCAGCCCCAGCATTTT.

Here the CDR3 DNA reads TGTGCCAGCTCGTGGACAGAATCCTACGAGCAGTACTTC. This translates into CASSWTESYEQYF. V is TRBV18 and J is TRBJ2-7, with D possibly matching TRBD1 (6 bases). The germline V and J ends were trimmed by 6 bases and 1 base, with 10 bases remaining between them. Germline values: CDR1 KGHSH, CDR2 LQKENI. CDR3 length equals 13 residues.

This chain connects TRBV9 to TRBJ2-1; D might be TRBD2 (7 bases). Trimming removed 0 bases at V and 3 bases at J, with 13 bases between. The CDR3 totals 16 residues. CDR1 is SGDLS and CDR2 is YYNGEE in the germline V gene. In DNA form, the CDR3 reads TGTGCCAGCAGCGTAGGGAGGGGGGGTTTCTACAATGAGCAGTTCTTC. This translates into CASSVGRGGFYNEQFF.

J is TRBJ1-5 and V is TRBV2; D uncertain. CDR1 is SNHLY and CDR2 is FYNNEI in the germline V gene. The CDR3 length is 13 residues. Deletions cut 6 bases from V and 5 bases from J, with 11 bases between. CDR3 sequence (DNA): TGTGCCAGCAGGATAGGACTCGATCAGCCCCAGCATTTT. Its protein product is CASRIGLDQPQHF.

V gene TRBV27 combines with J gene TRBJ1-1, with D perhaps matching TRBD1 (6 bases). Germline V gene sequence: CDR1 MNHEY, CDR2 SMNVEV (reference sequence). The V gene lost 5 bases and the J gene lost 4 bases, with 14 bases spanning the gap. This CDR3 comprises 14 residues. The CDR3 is CASSQQGPLTEAFF. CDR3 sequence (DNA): TGTGCCAGCAGTCAACAGGGCCCCCTCACTGAAGCTTTCTTT.

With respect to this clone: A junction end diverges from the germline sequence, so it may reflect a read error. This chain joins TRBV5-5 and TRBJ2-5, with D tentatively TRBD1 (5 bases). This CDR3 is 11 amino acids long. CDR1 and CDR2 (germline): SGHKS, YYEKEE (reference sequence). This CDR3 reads CASSQGESQYF. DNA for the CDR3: TGTGCCAGCAGCCAGGGTGAGAGCCAGTACTTC.

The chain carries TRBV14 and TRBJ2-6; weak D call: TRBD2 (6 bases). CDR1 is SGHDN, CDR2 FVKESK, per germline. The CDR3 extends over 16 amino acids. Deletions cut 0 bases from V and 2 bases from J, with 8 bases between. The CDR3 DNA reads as TGTGCCAGCAGCCAAGAGTGGGGGGCTGGGGCCAACGTCCTGACTTTC. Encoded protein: CASSQEWGAGANVLTF.

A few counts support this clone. CDR3 in DNA: TGTGCCAGCACCACCACCATCTTGACAGGGCGAAAAGAGACCCAGTACTTC. It is translated as CASTTTILTGRKETQYF. The gene calls are TRBV2 and TRBJ2-5; 7 positions agree with TRBD1. This CDR3 is built from 17 residues. CDR1 SNHLY and CDR2 FYNNEI come from the germline V gene. The junction had 17 bases not matched to a gene; V was cut back by 7 bases and J by 3 bases.

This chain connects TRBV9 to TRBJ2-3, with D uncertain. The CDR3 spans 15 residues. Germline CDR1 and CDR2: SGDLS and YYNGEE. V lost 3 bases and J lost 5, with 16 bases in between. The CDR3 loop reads CASSALLGFGDTQYF. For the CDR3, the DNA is TGTGCCAGCAGCGCCCTCCTAGGATTTGGAGATACGCAGTATTTT.

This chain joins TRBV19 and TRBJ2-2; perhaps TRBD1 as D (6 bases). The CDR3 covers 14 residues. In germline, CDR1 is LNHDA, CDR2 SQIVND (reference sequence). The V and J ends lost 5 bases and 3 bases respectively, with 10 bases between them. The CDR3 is CASSVHRDTGELFF. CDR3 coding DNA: TGTGCCAGTAGTGTGCACAGGGACACCGGGGAGCTGTTTTTT. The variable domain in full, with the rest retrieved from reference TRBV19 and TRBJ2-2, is DGGITQSPKYLFRKEGQNVTLSCEQNLNHDAMYWYRQDPGQGLRLIYYSQIVNDFQKGDIAEGYSVSREKKESFPLTVTSAQKNPTAFYLCASSVHRDTGELFFGEGSRLTVL.

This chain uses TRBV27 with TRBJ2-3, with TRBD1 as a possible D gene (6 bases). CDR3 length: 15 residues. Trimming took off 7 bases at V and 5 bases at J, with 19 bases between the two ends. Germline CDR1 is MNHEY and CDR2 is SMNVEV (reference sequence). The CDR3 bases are TGTGCCAGCACTGACTCAGGGGCTGGTGGAGATACGCAGTATTTT. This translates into CASTDSGAGGDTQYF.